This is a list of T cell receptor beta chains from one sample in a study of blood T cell repertoires in COVID-19. Clones were sequenced by immunoSEQ multiplex PCR, and TCRdb holds only the in-frame ones, with some missing. Among 120,000 to 150,000 clones, around four fifths were seen once, and the ten largest hold around two fifths. Sample: peripheral blood. The receptors derive from a human donor in a cohort sampled during active COVID-19. Both conserved end residues are part of each CDR3. Each record gives: D gene, clone size, J gene, V gene, CDR3 DNA, CDR3 protein. A D gene is named only where the DNA matches it firmly. For some rows the clone size is stated as once, few or many, or as a class when expanded; others skip it.

D gene: NA; clone size: NA; J gene: TRBJ1-4; V gene: TRBV15; CDR3 DNA: TGTGCCACCAGCAGAGTGGGCGGGGAAAAACTGTTTTTT; CDR3 protein: CATSRVGGEKLFF
D gene: NA; clone size: NA; J gene: TRBJ2-1; V gene: TRBV5-6; CDR3 DNA: TGTGCCAGCAGCCCGGTAACGAGCTCCTACAATGAGCAGTTCTTC; CDR3 protein: CASSPVTSSYNEQFF
D gene: NA; clone size: NA; J gene: TRBJ2-1; V gene: TRBV25-1; CDR3 DNA: TGTGCCAGCAGTGGGGGCCCATTTTACAATGAGCAGTTCTTC; CDR3 protein: CASSGGPFYNEQFF
D gene: NA; clone size: once; J gene: TRBJ2-3; V gene: TRBV18; CDR3 DNA: TGTGCCAGCTCACCGCAGGGGGGCGGTAGCACAGATACGCAGTATTTT; CDR3 protein: CASSPQGGGSTDTQYF
D gene: NA; clone size: NA; J gene: TRBJ1-5; V gene: TRBV3-1/TRBV3-2; CDR3 DNA: TGTGCCAGCAGCCAAGGGGCCCCCCAGGGACAGCATTTT; CDR3 protein: CASSQGAPQGQHF
D gene: NA; clone size: NA; J gene: TRBJ1-1; V gene: TRBV28; CDR3 DNA: TGTGCCAGCAGTTTATTTGGACAAATGAACACTGAAGCTTTCTTT; CDR3 protein: CASSLFGQMNTEAFF
D gene: TRBD1; clone size: NA; J gene: TRBJ1-1; V gene: TRBV3-1/TRBV3-2; CDR3 DNA: TGTGCCAGCAGCCAAGACGACAGGGGGCCGATGAACACTGAAGCTTTCTTT; CDR3 protein: CASSQDDRGPMNTEAFF
D gene: TRBD1; clone size: NA; J gene: TRBJ1-2; V gene: TRBV7-6; CDR3 DNA: TGTGCCAGCAGCCCCTCGCCGGGACAGGTTTCTCTTAACTATGGCTACACCTTC; CDR3 protein: CASSPSPGQVSLNYGYTF
D gene: TRBD2; clone size: NA; J gene: TRBJ2-1; V gene: TRBV4-2; CDR3 DNA: TGTGCCAGCAAGGGTAGCGGGGGCCTCAATGAGCAGTTCTTC; CDR3 protein: CASKGSGGLNEQFF
D gene: TRBD1; clone size: NA; J gene: TRBJ2-7; V gene: TRBV10-3; CDR3 DNA: TGTGCCATCAGTGAGTCGCAGGGACAGGGGTACGAGCAGTACTTC; CDR3 protein: CAISESQGQGYEQYF
D gene: NA; clone size: NA; J gene: TRBJ1-6; V gene: TRBV6-4; CDR3 DNA: TGTGCCAGCAGTGACGCGAGAGGTTCACCCCTCCACTTT; CDR3 protein: CASSDARGSPLHF
D gene: TRBD2; clone size: once; J gene: TRBJ2-3; V gene: TRBV5-6; CDR3 DNA: TGTGCCAGCAGCTTGGCGGGAGGAGGTACGCAGTATTTT; CDR3 protein: CASSLAGGGTQYF
D gene: NA; clone size: once; J gene: TRBJ1-3; V gene: TRBV7-2; CDR3 DNA: TGTGCCAGCAGCAGAAGGGGTTCTGGAAACACCATATATTTT; CDR3 protein: CASSRRGSGNTIYF
D gene: TRBD1; clone size: NA; J gene: TRBJ2-1; V gene: TRBV11-2; CDR3 DNA: TGTGCCAGCAGCTTAGGACAGGGAAACTCCTACAATGAGCAGTTCTTC; CDR3 protein: CASSLGQGNSYNEQFF
D gene: NA; clone size: few; J gene: TRBJ2-1; V gene: TRBV3-1/TRBV3-2; CDR3 DNA: TGTGCCAGCAGGGGGCCAGGAAGATACAATGAGCAGTTCTTC; CDR3 protein: CASRGPGRYNEQFF
D gene: NA; clone size: NA; J gene: TRBJ1-5; V gene: TRBV6-5; CDR3 DNA: TGTGCCAGCAGTACCCAGGGGAATCAGCCCCAGCATTTT; CDR3 protein: CASSTQGNQPQHF
D gene: TRBD2; clone size: NA; J gene: TRBJ2-1; V gene: TRBV6-2/TRBV6-3; CDR3 DNA: TGTGCCAGCAGTGGGGGGGGTACCGCTGAGCAGTTCTTC; CDR3 protein: CASSGGGTAEQFF
D gene: NA; clone size: NA; J gene: TRBJ1-1; V gene: TRBV6-5; CDR3 DNA: TGTGCCAGCACGAGGGGGTGGGGGACTGAAGCTTTCTTT; CDR3 protein: CASTRGWGTEAFF
D gene: TRBD1; clone size: NA; J gene: TRBJ1-1; V gene: TRBV6-5; CDR3 DNA: TGTGCCAGCAGACCCGGACAGGGGGCGGACACTGAAGCTTTCTTT; CDR3 protein: CASRPGQGADTEAFF
D gene: NA; clone size: NA; J gene: TRBJ2-1; V gene: TRBV19; CDR3 DNA: TGTGCCAGTAGTATGACGGGGAATGAGCAGTTCTTC; CDR3 protein: CASSMTGNEQFF
D gene: NA; clone size: NA; J gene: TRBJ1-1; V gene: TRBV7-2; CDR3 DNA: TGTGCCAGCAGCTTAGTATGGGCCTCTATGAACACTGAAGCTTTCTTT; CDR3 protein: CASSLVWASMNTEAFF
D gene: TRBD1; clone size: NA; J gene: TRBJ1-1; V gene: TRBV11-2; CDR3 DNA: TGTGCCAGCAGCTTAGATGGGGCAGGGGGCTTCGGCACTGAAGCTTTCTTT; CDR3 protein: CASSLDGAGGFGTEAFF
D gene: NA; clone size: NA; J gene: TRBJ1-3; V gene: TRBV7-9; CDR3 DNA: TGTGCCAGCAGCTTAGGAACACTAAGCTCTGGAAACACCATATATTTT; CDR3 protein: CASSLGTLSSGNTIYF
D gene: NA; clone size: NA; J gene: TRBJ1-3; V gene: TRBV4-3; CDR3 DNA: TGCGCCAGCAGCCAAGACCCGTTCTCTGGAAACACCATATATTTT; CDR3 protein: CASSQDPFSGNTIYF
D gene: NA; clone size: NA; J gene: TRBJ1-2; V gene: TRBV6-5; CDR3 DNA: TGTGCCAGCACCGAAGGGGGAACAGCGTACTATGGCTACACCTTC; CDR3 protein: CASTEGGTAYYGYTF
D gene: NA; clone size: NA; J gene: TRBJ2-7; V gene: TRBV5-1; CDR3 DNA: TGCGCCAGCAGCCCCCGGGGTGAGTCTCCCTACGAGCAGTACTTC; CDR3 protein: CASSPRGESPYEQYF
D gene: NA; clone size: NA; J gene: TRBJ2-5; V gene: TRBV5-4; CDR3 DNA: TGTGCCAGCAGCTTGGTCATAGTGGGAGGCCCACAAGAGACCCAGTACTTC; CDR3 protein: CASSLVIVGGPQETQYF
D gene: TRBD2; clone size: NA; J gene: TRBJ2-2; V gene: TRBV27; CDR3 DNA: TGTGCCAGCCACCTTGGCGGGGGGTTCACCGGGGAGCTGTTTTTT; CDR3 protein: CASHLGGGFTGELFF
D gene: NA; clone size: NA; J gene: TRBJ1-2; V gene: TRBV28; CDR3 DNA: TGTGCCAGCAGTTTACCAACATCCTCGGGGGATGGCTACACCTTC; CDR3 protein: CASSLPTSSGDGYTF
D gene: TRBD1; clone size: NA; J gene: TRBJ2-2; V gene: TRBV19; CDR3 DNA: TGTGCCAGTAGTATAGGATTAAGGGGGCTGCGACCTACGACCCCGAACACCGGGGAGCTGTTTTTT; CDR3 protein: CASSIGLRGLRPTTPNTGELFF
D gene: NA; clone size: few; J gene: TRBJ1-6; V gene: TRBV5-1; CDR3 DNA: TGCGCCAGCAGCAGCGACCCGGGATCACCCCTCCACTTT; CDR3 protein: CASSSDPGSPLHF
D gene: TRBD1; clone size: few; J gene: TRBJ1-1; V gene: TRBV4-2; CDR3 DNA: TGTGCCAGCAGCCTAAGGACGACAGGGGCGAACACTGAAGCTTTCTTT; CDR3 protein: CASSLRTTGANTEAFF
D gene: NA; clone size: NA; J gene: TRBJ1-2; V gene: TRBV16; CDR3 DNA: TGTGCCAGCGCGCGGGGGGACTATGGCTACACCTTC; CDR3 protein: CASARGDYGYTF
D gene: TRBD2; clone size: NA; J gene: TRBJ2-7; V gene: TRBV6-1; CDR3 DNA: TGTGCCAGCAGTGAGGGGAGCGGGGGCTCCTACGAGCAGTACTTC; CDR3 protein: CASSEGSGGSYEQYF
D gene: NA; clone size: NA; J gene: TRBJ2-7; V gene: TRBV27; CDR3 DNA: TGTGCCAGCAGTTTAGTGCCAGACTACTACGAGCAGTACTTC; CDR3 protein: CASSLVPDYYEQYF
D gene: TRBD1; clone size: NA; J gene: TRBJ1-2; V gene: TRBV16; CDR3 DNA: TGTGCCAGCAGCCGCGGCTTCCCACAGGGGGCAGATGGCTACACCTTC; CDR3 protein: CASSRGFPQGADGYTF
D gene: TRBD1; clone size: NA; J gene: TRBJ2-1; V gene: TRBV6-1; CDR3 DNA: TGTGCCAGCAGCCTTCAGGCAGGGGGCTACAATGAGCAGTTCTTC; CDR3 protein: CASSLQAGGYNEQFF